These 14 T cell receptor beta chains originate from one sample sequenced in a study of response to subunit inactivated influenza vaccine. TCRdb redid the calling of the RT-PCR reads with MiXCR, one entry per CDR3 protein. The table has about 180,000 distinct CDR3 sequences, around 9% seen once; the top ten hold 11%. The sample in question was non-naive T cells sorted from PBMCs, obtained on the day of vaccination. These receptors were obtained from a man aged 50 to 60 who received an inactivated influenza vaccine.

The table lists this clonotype with many counts. The rearrangement links TRBV3-1 to TRBJ1-3, with a tentative D call TRBD1 (6 bases). The CDR3 totals 14 residues. Germline CDR1 reads LGHDT; CDR2 reads YNNKEL (reference sequence). Trimming pared 4 bases from V and 5 bases from J, leaving 12 bases between. In DNA, the CDR3 is TGTGCCAGCAGCCCCACAGGGTTAAGAAACACCATATATTTT. Its protein is CASSPTGLRNTIYF.

The rearrangement joins TRBV4-2 to TRBJ2-5; the D gene is possibly TRBD2 (6 bases). Trimming cost V 0 bases and J 2 bases, with 19 bases left between them. Germline CDR1 is LGHNA and CDR2 is YNFKEQ. The CDR3 has 18 amino acids. The DNA for the CDR3 is TGTGCCAGCAGCCAAGATAATCGGGCGATTGGGGGGCAAGAGACCCAGTACTTC. Protein product: CASSQDNRAIGGQETQYF.

Ten or more counts support this clonotype. The chain is built from TRBV29-1 and TRBJ2-1; D is undetermined. Per the germline V gene, CDR1 is SQVTM and CDR2 is ANQGSEA. The ends were cut back, 7 bases at V and 0 bases at J, with 16 bases in the middle. This CDR3 region has 15 residues. The CDR3 protein is CSAAETDSSYNEQFF. The CDR3 nucleotides read TGCAGCGCGGCCGAGACCGATAGCTCCTACAATGAGCAGTTCTTC.

This clonotype was recorded a few times. The V and J genes are TRBV7-9 and TRBJ1-2; TRBD1 matches at 8 bases. Trimming cost V 4 bases and J 8 bases; bases outside gene matches: 9. This CDR3 comprises 14 residues. CDR1 and CDR2 from the germline V gene are SEHNR and FQNEAQ (reference sequence). CDR3 residues: CASSSVRTGSGYTF. The CDR3 nucleotides read TGTGCCAGCAGCTCAGTAAGGACAGGGAGCGGCTACACCTTC.

This clonotype was picked up many times. J is TRBJ2-2 and V is TRBV6-2 or TRBV6-3, with D perhaps TRBD1 or TRBD2 (5 bases each). Trimming removed 4 bases at V and 5 bases at J, with 14 bases between. The CDR3 has 15 residues. Germline CDR1 and CDR2: MNHEY and SVGEGT. The DNA for the CDR3 is TGTGCCAGCAGTTTACAAGAGAGGGGTACCGGGGAGCTGTTTTTT. It specifies CASSLQERGTGELFF.

This chain joins TRBV18 and TRBJ2-2; 9 nucleotides match TRBD1. The J segment lost 4 bases and the V segment lost 4 bases, leaving 10 bases of the junction unmatched. The germline CDR1 and CDR2 sequences are KGHSH and LQKENI. This CDR3 contains 17 residues. CDR3 sequence (DNA): TGTGCCAGCTCACAATCTAATTCGGGACAGGGCACCGGGGAGCTGTTTTTT. Translated, it gives CASSQSNSGQGTGELFF.

This clonotype has a count of ten or more. The chain uses TRBV12-3 or TRBV12-4 and TRBJ1-2, with 8 bases identical to TRBD1. This CDR3 spans 14 amino acids. Losses at the gene ends were 5 bases for V and 2 bases for J; bases not matched to a gene: 4. The CDR3 reads CASSMTGVNYGYTF. The CDR3 DNA is TGTGCCAGCAGTATGACAGGGGTCAACTATGGCTACACCTTC.

This clonotype was found a few times. This chain links TRBV20-1 with TRBJ2-7, with D perhaps TRBD2 (6 bases). Per germline, CDR1 DFQATT and CDR2 SNEGSKA (reference sequence). V dropped 3 bases and J dropped 0 bases, with 12 bases sitting between them. The CDR3 is made up of 14 amino acids. CDR3 in amino acids: CSASRDSYSYEQYF. The CDR3 nucleotides are TGCAGTGCTAGCCGGGACTCATACTCCTACGAGCAGTACTTC.

Concerning this clonotype: The missing conserved phenylalanine or tryptophan at the end of this CDR3 makes a read error likely. The DNA is omitted, as the CDR3 cannot be located on it reliably, and the CDR3 follows TCRdb's listing. The CDR3 sequence is CASSHQSRTGPSG. The chain employs TRBV21-1 and TRBJ2-1; the table's D call, TRBD1, was not checked against the DNA. TRBV21-1 is flagged as a pseudogene. The CDR3 numbers 13 amino acids, ends counted.

This clonotype was seen more than once but under ten times. The CDR3 nucleotides are TGCAGTGAAACAAGCGGGGGTCCGGGTGAGCAGTTCTTC. Protein sequence: CSETSGGPGEQFF. The chain combines TRBV20-1 with TRBJ2-1, with 8 bases lining up with TRBD2. With V trimmed by 7 bases and J by 9 bases, 11 bases remained unmatched. The CDR3 is made up of 13 amino acids. Germline V gives CDR1 DFQATT, CDR2 SNEGSKA (reference sequence).

This clonotype was recorded a few times. The chain recombines TRBV12-5 with TRBJ1-5; 8 bases line up with TRBD1. This CDR3 region has 15 residues. CDR1 and CDR2 from the germline V gene are LGHNT and FRNRAP. The V segment lost 9 bases and the J segment 1 base; nucleotides outside the gene matches: 8. CDR3 nucleotides: TGTGCTAGGGAATACAGGGGGGCGAGCAATCAGCCCCAGCATTTT. This gives the protein CAREYRGASNQPQHF.

CDR3 DNA: TGTGCCAGCAGTTTAGCGTTGAGCGGGAGGTCGTATGAGCAGTTCTTC. Residues: CASSLALSGRSYEQFF. V gene TRBV12-3 or TRBV12-4 combines with J gene TRBJ2-1; 9 positions agree with TRBD2. Trimming removed 0 bases from V and 8 bases from J; junction bases left unmatched: 8. This CDR3 is built from 16 residues.

This clonotype was found a few times. CDR3 in amino acids: CASRLAGLSYNEQFF. The CDR3 DNA follows: TGTGCCAGCAGACTAGCCGGACTCTCCTACAATGAGCAGTTCTTC. This chain joins TRBV3-1 and TRBJ2-1; TRBD2 might be the D (6 bases). CDR1 and CDR2 from the germline V gene are LGHDT and YNNKEL (reference sequence). The CDR3 sequence is 15 residues long. V dropped 6 bases and J dropped 0 bases, with 12 bases sitting between them.

The V call is TRBV2, the J call TRBJ1-5; 7 bases are a match to TRBD1. The V gene end was trimmed by 4 bases and the J gene end by 8 bases; junction bases not matched to a gene: 8. The CDR3 extends over 14 amino acids. Germline V CDR1 and CDR2: SNHLY, FYNNEI. In nucleotides, the CDR3 is TGTGCCAGCAGTGGGACAGGCGGGGGGGAGCCCCAGCATTTT. It specifies CASSGTGGGEPQHF.